The T cell receptor beta chain described here comes from a study of T cell responses to AZD1222 COVID-19 vaccine. Using immunoSEQ multiplex PCR, the repertoire was profiled, and TCRdb retains in-frame clones only, with some absent. The sample shows around 140,000 clones, approximately 91% of them seen only once. The CDR3 consists of 16 residues. Per the germline V gene, CDR1 is SNHLY and CDR2 is FYNNEI. V lost 0 bases and J 0 bases, leaving 8 bases between the germline ends. Broader study findings: Recipients of AZD1222 seropositive at baseline numbered only 5 or 6. Most donors were white British and more were female, and clonal diversity was possibly underestimated. After two AZD1222 doses, spike-specific TCR breadth and depth rose versus day 0.

Notes on this clone: Its antigen is unknown.

The sample here was peripheral blood, taken on day 0 of AZD1222 vaccination. This sequence joins TRBV2 and TRBJ1-4; D is ambiguous. This clonotype originated in an adult in good health. CDR3 in amino acids: CASSEAAAATNEKLFF. In DNA, the CDR3 is TGTGCCAGCAGTGAAGCGGCTGCCGCAACTAATGAAAAACTGTTTTTT.